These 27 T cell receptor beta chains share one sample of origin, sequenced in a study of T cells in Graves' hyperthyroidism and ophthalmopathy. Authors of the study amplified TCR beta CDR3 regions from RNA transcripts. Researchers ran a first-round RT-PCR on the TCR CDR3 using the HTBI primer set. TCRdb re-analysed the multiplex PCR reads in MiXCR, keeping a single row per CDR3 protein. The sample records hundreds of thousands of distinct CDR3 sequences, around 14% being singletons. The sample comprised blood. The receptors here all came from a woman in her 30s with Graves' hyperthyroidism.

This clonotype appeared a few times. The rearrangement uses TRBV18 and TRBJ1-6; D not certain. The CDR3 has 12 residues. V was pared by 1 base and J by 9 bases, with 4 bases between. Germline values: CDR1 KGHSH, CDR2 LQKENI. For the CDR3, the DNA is TGTGCCAGCTCACCACGGGGTTCACCCCTCCACTTT. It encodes CASSPRGSPLHF.

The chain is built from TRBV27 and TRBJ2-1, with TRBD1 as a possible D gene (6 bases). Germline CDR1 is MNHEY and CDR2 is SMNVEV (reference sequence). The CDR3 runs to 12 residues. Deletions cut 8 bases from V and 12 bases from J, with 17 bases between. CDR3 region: CASGNRERGQFF. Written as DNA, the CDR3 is TGTGCCAGCGGTAACAGGGAAAGAGGGCAGTTCTTC.

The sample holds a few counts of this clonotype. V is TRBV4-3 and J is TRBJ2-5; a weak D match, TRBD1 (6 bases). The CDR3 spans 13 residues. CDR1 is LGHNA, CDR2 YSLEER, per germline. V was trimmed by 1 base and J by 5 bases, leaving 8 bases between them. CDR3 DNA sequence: TGCGCCAGCAGCCAAGTTAGGGGGGAGACCCAGTACTTC. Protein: CASSQVRGETQYF.

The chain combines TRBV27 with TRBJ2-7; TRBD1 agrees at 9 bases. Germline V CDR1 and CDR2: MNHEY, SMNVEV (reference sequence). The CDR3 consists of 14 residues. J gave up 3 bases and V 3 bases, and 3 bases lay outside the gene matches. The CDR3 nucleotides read TGTGCCAGCAGTTTCCGGGACAGGGTCTACGAGCAGTACTTC. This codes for CASSFRDRVYEQYF.

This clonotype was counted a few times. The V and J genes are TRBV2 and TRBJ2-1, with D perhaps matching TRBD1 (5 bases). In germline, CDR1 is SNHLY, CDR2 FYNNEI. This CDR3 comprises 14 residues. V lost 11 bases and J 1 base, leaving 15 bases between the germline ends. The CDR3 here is CAGSRDTSYNEQFF. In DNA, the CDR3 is TGTGCCGGTTCCAGGGATACGTCCTACAATGAGCAGTTCTTC.

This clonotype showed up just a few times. Here the CDR3 reads CSVVSGTGRTGELFF. The CDR3, as DNA: TGCAGCGTTGTTAGCGGGACAGGGCGCACCGGGGAGCTGTTTTTT. The chain carries TRBV29-1 and TRBJ2-2; the D gene is possibly TRBD1 (9 bases). Germline V gene lookup returns CDR1 SQVTM and CDR2 ANQGSEA. V shed 4 bases and J shed 4 bases, with 16 bases lying between them. The CDR3 totals 15 residues.

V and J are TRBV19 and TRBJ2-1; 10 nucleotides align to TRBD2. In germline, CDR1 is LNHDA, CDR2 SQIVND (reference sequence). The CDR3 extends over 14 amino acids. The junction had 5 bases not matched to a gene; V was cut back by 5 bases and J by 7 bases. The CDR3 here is CASSFPGLANEQFF. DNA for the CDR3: TGTGCCAGTAGTTTTCCGGGACTAGCGAATGAGCAGTTCTTC.

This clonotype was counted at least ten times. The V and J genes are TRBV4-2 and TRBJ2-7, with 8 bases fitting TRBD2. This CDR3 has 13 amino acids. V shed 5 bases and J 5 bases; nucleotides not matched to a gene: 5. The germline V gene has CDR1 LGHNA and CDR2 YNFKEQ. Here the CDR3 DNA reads TGTGCCAGCAGCATGACTAGCGCCCACGAGCAGTACTTC. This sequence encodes CASSMTSAHEQYF.

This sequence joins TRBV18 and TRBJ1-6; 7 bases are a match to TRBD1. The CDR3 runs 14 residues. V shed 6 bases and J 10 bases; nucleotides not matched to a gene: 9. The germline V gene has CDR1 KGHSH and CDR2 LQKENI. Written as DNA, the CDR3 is TGTGCCAGCTCGGAGGACAGGTTACCATCACCCCTCCACTTT. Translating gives CASSEDRLPSPLHF.

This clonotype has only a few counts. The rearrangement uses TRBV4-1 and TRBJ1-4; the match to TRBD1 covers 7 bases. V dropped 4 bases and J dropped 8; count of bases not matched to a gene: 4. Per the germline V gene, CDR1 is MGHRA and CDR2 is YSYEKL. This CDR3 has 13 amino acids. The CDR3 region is CASSLGQVEKLFF. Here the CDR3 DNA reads TGCGCCAGCAGCCTCGGACAGGTCGAAAAACTGTTTTTT.

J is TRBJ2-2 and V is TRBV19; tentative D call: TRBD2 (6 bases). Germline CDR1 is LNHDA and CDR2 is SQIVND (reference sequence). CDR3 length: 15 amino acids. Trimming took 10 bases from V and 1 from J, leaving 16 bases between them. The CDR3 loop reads CATENRGMNTGELFF. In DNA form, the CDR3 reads TGTGCCACCGAGAACCGGGGGATGAACACCGGGGAGCTGTTTTTT. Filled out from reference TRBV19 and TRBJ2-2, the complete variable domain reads DGGITQSPKYLFRKEGQNVTLSCEQNLNHDAMYWYRQDPGQGLRLIYYSQIVNDFQKGDIAEGYSVSREKKESFPLTVTSAQKNPTAFYLCATENRGMNTGELFFGEGSRLTVL.

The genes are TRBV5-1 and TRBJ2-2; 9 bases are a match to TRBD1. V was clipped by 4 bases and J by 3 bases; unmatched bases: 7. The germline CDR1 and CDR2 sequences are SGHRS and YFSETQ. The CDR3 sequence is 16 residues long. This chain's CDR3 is CASSRDRALDTGELFF. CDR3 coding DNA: TGCGCCAGCAGCCGGGACAGGGCGTTGGACACCGGGGAGCTGTTTTTT.

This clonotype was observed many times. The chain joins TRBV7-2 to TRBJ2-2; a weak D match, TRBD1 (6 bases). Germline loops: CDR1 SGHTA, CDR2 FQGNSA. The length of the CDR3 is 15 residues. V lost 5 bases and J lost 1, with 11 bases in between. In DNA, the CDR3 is TGTGCCAGCAGCCCAGGGGCGGTGAACACCGGGGAGCTGTTTTTT. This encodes CASSPGAVNTGELFF. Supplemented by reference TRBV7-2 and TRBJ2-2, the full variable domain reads GAGVSQSPSNKVTEKGKDVELRCDPISGHTALYWYRQSLGQGLEFLIYFQGNSAPDKSGLPSDRFSAERTGGSVSTLTIQRTQQEDSAVYLCASSPGAVNTGELFFGEGSRLTVL.

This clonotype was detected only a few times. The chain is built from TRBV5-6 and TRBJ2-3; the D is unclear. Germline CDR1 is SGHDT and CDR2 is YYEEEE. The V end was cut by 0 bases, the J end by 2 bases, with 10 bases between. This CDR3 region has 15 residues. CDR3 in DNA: TGTGCCAGCAGCTTGGCACCCCTGACCACAGATACGCAGTATTTT. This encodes CASSLAPLTTDTQYF.

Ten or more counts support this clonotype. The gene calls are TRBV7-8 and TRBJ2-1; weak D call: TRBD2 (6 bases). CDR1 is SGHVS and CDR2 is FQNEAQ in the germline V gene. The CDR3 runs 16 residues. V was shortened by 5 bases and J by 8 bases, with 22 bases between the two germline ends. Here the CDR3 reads CASSPRGYDGNDEQFF. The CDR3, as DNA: TGTGCCAGCAGCCCTCGGGGGTATGACGGGAACGATGAGCAGTTCTTC.

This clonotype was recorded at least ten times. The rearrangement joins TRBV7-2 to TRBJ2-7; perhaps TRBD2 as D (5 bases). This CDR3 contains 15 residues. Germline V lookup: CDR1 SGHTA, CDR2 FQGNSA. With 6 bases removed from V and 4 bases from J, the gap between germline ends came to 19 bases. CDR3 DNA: TGTGCCAGCAGAACATCTAGCACCTCTCTATACGAGCAGTACTTC. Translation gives CASRTSSTSLYEQYF.

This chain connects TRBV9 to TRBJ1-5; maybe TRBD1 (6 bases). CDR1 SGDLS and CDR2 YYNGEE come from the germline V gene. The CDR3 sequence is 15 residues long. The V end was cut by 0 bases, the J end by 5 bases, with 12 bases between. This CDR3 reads CASSVGTGTDQPQHF. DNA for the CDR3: TGTGCCAGCAGCGTAGGCACAGGGACCGATCAGCCCCAGCATTTT.

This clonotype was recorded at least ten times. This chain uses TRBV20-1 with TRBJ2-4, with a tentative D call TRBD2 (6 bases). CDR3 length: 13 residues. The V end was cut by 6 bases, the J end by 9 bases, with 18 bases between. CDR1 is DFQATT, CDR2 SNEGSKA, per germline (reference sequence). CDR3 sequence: CSARGPGDFIQYF. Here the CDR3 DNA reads TGCAGTGCCCGGGGACCCGGGGACTTCATTCAGTACTTC.

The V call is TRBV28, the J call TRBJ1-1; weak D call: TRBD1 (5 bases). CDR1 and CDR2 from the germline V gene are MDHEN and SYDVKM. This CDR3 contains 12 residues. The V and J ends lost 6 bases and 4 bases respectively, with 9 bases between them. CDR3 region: CASSVGTTEAFF. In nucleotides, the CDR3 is TGTGCCAGCAGCGTAGGGACCACTGAAGCTTTCTTT.

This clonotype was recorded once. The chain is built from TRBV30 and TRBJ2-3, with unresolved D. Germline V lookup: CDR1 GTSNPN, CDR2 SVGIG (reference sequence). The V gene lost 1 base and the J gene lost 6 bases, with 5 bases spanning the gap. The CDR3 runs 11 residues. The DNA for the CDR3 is TGTGCCTGGAGTGGGATTGATACGCAGTATTTT. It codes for CAWSGIDTQYF.

CDR3 coding DNA: TGCGCCAGCAGGGGTTACTCACCTGAAGCTTTCTTT. Its translation: CASRGYSPEAFF. The chain has TRBV4-1 and TRBJ1-1, with D uncertain. V was trimmed by 6 bases and J by 6 bases, leaving 11 bases between them. The CDR3 is made up of 12 amino acids. Germline CDR1 and CDR2: MGHRA and YSYEKL.

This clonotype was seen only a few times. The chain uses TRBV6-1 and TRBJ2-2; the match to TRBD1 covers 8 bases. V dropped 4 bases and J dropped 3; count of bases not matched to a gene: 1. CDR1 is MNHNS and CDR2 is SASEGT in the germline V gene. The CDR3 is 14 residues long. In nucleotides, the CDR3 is TGTGCCAGCAGTGGGACAGGGCACACCGGGGAGCTGTTTTTT. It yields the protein CASSGTGHTGELFF.

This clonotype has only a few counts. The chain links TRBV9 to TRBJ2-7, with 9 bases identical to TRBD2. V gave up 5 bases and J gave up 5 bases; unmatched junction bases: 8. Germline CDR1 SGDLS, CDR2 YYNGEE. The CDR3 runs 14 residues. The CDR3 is CASSHTSGFDEQYF. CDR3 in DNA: TGTGCCAGCAGTCATACTAGCGGGTTCGACGAGCAGTACTTC.

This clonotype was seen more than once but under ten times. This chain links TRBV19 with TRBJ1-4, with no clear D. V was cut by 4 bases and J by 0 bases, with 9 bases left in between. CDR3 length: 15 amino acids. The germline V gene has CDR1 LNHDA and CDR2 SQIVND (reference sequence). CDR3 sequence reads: CASSREGSTNEKLFF. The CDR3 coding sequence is TGTGCCAGTAGTAGAGAAGGATCAACTAATGAAAAACTGTTTTTT.

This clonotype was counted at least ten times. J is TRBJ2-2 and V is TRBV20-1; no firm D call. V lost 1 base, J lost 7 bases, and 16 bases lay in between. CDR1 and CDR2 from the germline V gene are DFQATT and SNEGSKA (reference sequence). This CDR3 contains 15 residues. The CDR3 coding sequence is TGCAGTGCTAGAGGAGGATCGGCTAGTGACGGGGAGCTGTTTTTT. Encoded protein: CSARGGSASDGELFF.

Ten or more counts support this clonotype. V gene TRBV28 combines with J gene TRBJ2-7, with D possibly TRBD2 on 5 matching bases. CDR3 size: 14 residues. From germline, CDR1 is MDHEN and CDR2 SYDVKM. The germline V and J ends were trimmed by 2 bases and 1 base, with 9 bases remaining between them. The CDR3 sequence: CASSLAEGSYEQYF. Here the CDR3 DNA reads TGTGCCAGCAGTTTAGCTGAGGGATCCTACGAGCAGTACTTC.

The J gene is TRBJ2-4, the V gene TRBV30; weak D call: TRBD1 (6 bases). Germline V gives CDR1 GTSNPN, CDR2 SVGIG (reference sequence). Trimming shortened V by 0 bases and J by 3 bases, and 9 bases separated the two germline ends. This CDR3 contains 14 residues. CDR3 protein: CAWSVGGGKNIQYF. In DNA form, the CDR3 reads TGTGCCTGGAGTGTAGGGGGTGGCAAAAACATTCAGTACTTC.